A selection of T cell receptor beta chains follows, all from one sample in a study of blood T cells in healthy people across ages. Each CDR3 protein gets one entry after TCRdb re-called the 5' RACE reads with MiXCR. The sample holds more than 900,000 distinct CDR3 sequences, less than 25% seen once. These data also featured in a second study, about T cells of mothers and their children.

Material for sequencing was blood. The receptor set was obtained from a girl between 2 and 10 years old in good health. The CDR3 runs from the conserved cysteine through the conserved F or W. D genes are given only for firm matches. Some rows mark clone size as missing; the rest say once, few, many or name a class of expanded clone.

size: few; J: TRBJ2-1; D: TRBD1; V: TRBV20-1; CDR3: CSASLQGEQFF; DNA: TGCAGTGCTAGCCTACAGGGGGAGCAGTTCTTC
size: -; J: TRBJ2-3; D: TRBD2; V: TRBV4-1; CDR3: CASSRGLVSGTQYF; DNA: TGCGCCAGCAGCCGAGGACTAGTCTCAGGTACGCAGTATTTT
size: few; J: TRBJ2-3; D: TRBD2; V: TRBV6-2/TRBV6-3; CDR3: CASNRLAVDTQYF; DNA: TGTGCCAGCAATAGACTAGCAGTGGATACGCAGTATTTT
size: -; J: TRBJ2-1; D: TRBD2; V: TRBV3-1; CDR3: CASTRGERGNNEQFF; DNA: TGTGCCAGCACCCGGGGGGAGCGGGGAAACAATGAGCAGTTCTTC
size: few; J: TRBJ2-3; D: -; V: TRBV24-1; CDR3: CATRDTTDTQYF; DNA: TGTGCCACCCGGGACACCACAGATACGCAGTATTTT
size: -; J: TRBJ2-5; D: -; V: TRBV12-3/TRBV12-4; CDR3: CASSLADEETQYF; DNA: TGTGCCAGCAGTTTAGCGGATGAAGAGACCCAGTACTTC
size: once; J: TRBJ2-1; D: -; V: TRBV12-3/TRBV12-4; CDR3: CASSLSQGTYNEQFF; DNA: TGTGCCAGCAGTTTGAGCCAGGGAACCTACAATGAGCAGTTCTTC
size: -; J: TRBJ2-7; D: TRBD2; V: TRBV14; CDR3: CAGSHPSGSGSEQYF; DNA: TGTGCCGGCAGCCACCCTAGCGGGAGTGGTTCCGAGCAGTACTTC
size: -; J: TRBJ1-1; D: -; V: TRBV5-1; CDR3: CASSLDRGGIWEAFF; DNA: TGCGCCAGCAGCTTGGATAGGGGGGGAATCTGGGAGGCTTTCTTT
size: many; J: TRBJ2-1; D: -; V: TRBV6-7; CDR3: CASSSKVNEQFF; DNA: TGTGCCAGCAGTTCAAAGGTCAATGAGCAGTTCTTC
size: -; J: TRBJ1-4; D: -; V: TRBV7-8; CDR3: CASSPLLQGGIEKLFF; DNA: TGTGCCAGCAGCCCCCTTCTGCAGGGTGGTATAGAAAAACTGTTTTTT
size: few; J: TRBJ2-7; D: -; V: TRBV13; CDR3: CASVITGTSDYEQYF; DNA: TGTGCCAGCGTCATAACCGGGACGTCGGACTACGAGCAGTACTTC
size: few; J: TRBJ2-1; D: TRBD2; V: TRBV4-3; CDR3: CASSQDRLVPGGEQFF; DNA: TGCGCCAGCAGCCAAGATAGACTAGTACCGGGAGGTGAGCAGTTCTTC
size: -; J: TRBJ2-7; D: TRBD2; V: TRBV20-1; CDR3: CSARAQRGYEQYF; DNA: TGCAGTGCTAGAGCCCAGCGGGGTTACGAGCAGTACTTC
size: -; J: TRBJ2-3; D: TRBD2; V: TRBV27; CDR3: CASSFDSGVDTQYF; DNA: TGTGCCAGCAGCTTTGATAGCGGGGTGGATACGCAGTATTTT
size: few; J: TRBJ2-7; D: -; V: TRBV6-1; CDR3: CASSETLVFSSYEQYF; DNA: TGTGCCAGCAGCGAGACGTTGGTGTTCAGCTCCTACGAGCAGTACTTC
size: -; J: TRBJ2-3; D: TRBD1; V: TRBV29-1; CDR3: CSVLDRGPDTQYF; DNA: TGCAGCGTCCTGGACAGGGGCCCGGATACGCAGTATTTT
size: -; J: TRBJ1-2; D: -; V: TRBV29-1; CDR3: CSVRHFSSGLAGYTF; DNA: TGCAGCGTTAGACATTTTTCCTCTGGACTAGCGGGCTACACCTTC
size: -; J: TRBJ2-7; D: TRBD1; V: TRBV7-2; CDR3: CASSFLDRGEGEQYF; DNA: TGTGCCAGCAGCTTCCTTGACAGGGGAGAAGGCGAGCAGTACTTC
size: few; J: TRBJ2-1; D: TRBD2; V: TRBV12-3/TRBV12-4; CDR3: CASSLAGGGEQFF; DNA: TGTGCCAGCAGCCTAGCGGGAGGGGGAGAGCAGTTCTTC